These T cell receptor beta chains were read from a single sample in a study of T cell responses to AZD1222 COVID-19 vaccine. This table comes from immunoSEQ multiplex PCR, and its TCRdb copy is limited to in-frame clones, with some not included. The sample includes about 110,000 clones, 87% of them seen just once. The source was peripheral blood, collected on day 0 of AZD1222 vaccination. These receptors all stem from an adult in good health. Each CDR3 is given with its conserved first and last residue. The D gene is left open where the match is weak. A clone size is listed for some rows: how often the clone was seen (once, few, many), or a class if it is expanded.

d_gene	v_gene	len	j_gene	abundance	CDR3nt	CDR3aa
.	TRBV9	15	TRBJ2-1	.	TGTGCCAGCAGCGTGGGGACAAACTCCTACAATGAGCAGTTCTTC	CASSVGTNSYNEQFF
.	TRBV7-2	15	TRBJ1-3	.	TGTGCCAGCAGCTTACAGAGGGCCTCTGGAAACACCATATATTTT	CASSLQRASGNTIYF
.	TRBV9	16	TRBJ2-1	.	TGTGCCAGCAGCGTAGTCTCTAGCGTCAACTACAATGAGCAGTTCTTC	CASSVVSSVNYNEQFF
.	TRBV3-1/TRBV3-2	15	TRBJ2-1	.	TGTGCCAGCAGCCAGGGGACACAATCTCACAATGAGCAGTTCTTC	CASSQGTQSHNEQFF
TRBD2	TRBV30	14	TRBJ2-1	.	TGTGCCTGGCGGGAAGCGGGGGTCTACAATGAGCAGTTCTTC	CAWREAGVYNEQFF
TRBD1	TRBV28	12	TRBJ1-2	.	TGTGCCAGCCGGTTGACAGGGCCCGGCTACACCTTC	CASRLTGPGYTF
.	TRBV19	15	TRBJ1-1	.	TGTGCCAGTAGTCAAGGACGCGGCATGAACACTGAAGCTTTCTTT	CASSQGRGMNTEAFF
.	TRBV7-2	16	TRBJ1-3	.	TGTGCCAGCAGAGTACAGGAGGCTAGCTCTGGAAACACCATATATTTT	CASRVQEASSGNTIYF
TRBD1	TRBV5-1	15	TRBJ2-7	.	TGCGCCAGCACCTCTCCGGGACAGGGAACCTACGAGCAGTACTTC	CASTSPGQGTYEQYF
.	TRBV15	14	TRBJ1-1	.	TGTGCCACCAGCAGAGATTTGGGGACGACTGAAGCTTTCTTT	CATSRDLGTTEAFF
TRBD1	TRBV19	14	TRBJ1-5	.	TGTGCCAGTAGTATTACAGGGGGCAGACAGCCCCAGCATTTT	CASSITGGRQPQHF
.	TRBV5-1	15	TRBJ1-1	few	TGCGCCAGCAGCTTGGTGGGCAGTGGGAACACTGAAGCTTTCTTT	CASSLVGSGNTEAFF
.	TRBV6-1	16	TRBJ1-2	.	TGTGCCAGCAGTGAAGTCGGGACCGGGGGCGCGCCTGGCTACACCTTC	CASSEVGTGGAPGYTF
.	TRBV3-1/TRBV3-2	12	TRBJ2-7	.	TGTGCCAGCAGCCAAAGTTCCTACGAGCAGTACTTC	CASSQSSYEQYF
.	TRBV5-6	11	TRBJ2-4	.	TGTGCCAGCAGCCTGGAGGGGACCGCAGACTTC	CASSLEGTADF
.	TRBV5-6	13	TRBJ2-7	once	TGTGCCAGCAGCTTGGAGAACACGAGGGAGCAGTACTTC	CASSLENTREQYF
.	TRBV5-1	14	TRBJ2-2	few	TGCGCCAGCAGCTTGGAGGCCTCCACCGGGGAGCTGTTTTTT	CASSLEASTGELFF
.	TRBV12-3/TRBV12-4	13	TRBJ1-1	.	TGTGCCAGCAGTTTAGGGAGAAACACTGAAGCTTTCTTT	CASSLGRNTEAFF
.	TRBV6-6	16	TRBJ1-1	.	TGTGCCAGCCACAACTCTGGAGCGGAGGGGAACACTGAAGCTTTCTTT	CASHNSGAEGNTEAFF
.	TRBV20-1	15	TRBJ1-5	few	TGCAGTGCTAGTCGCGGGCAGGGGCCGAATCAGCCCCAGCATTTT	CSASRGQGPNQPQHF
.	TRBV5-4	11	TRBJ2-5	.	TGTGCCAGCAGCTTGGAAGAGACCCAGTACTTC	CASSLEETQYF
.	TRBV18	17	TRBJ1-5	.	TGTGCCAGCTCACCACCTGGAGGGGGGGGAGGCAATCAGCCCCAGCATTTT	CASSPPGGGGGNQPQHF